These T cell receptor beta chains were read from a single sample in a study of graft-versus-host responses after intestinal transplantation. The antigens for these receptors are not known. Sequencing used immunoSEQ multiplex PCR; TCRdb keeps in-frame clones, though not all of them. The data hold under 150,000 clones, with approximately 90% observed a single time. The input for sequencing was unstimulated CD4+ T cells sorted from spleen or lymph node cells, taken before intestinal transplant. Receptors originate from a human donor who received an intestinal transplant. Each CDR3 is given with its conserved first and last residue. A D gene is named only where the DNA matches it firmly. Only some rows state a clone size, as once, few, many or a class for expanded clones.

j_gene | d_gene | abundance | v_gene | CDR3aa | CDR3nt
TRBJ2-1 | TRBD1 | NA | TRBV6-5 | CASRNVRTGSNEQFF | TGTGCCAGCAGAAATGTTCGGACAGGGTCCAATGAGCAGTTCTTC
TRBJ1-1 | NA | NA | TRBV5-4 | CASSLMQDSEAFF | TGTGCCAGCAGCTTGATGCAGGACTCCGAAGCTTTCTTT
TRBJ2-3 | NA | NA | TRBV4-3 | CASSQDPSTDTQYF | TGCGCCAGCAGCCAAGATCCGAGCACAGATACGCAGTATTTT
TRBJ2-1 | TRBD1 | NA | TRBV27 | CASSLRQGISNEQFF | TGTGCCAGCAGTTTACGACAGGGGATAAGCAATGAGCAGTTCTTC
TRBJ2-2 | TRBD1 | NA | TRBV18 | CASTQTGDTGELFF | TGTGCCAGCACCCAAACAGGGGACACCGGGGAGCTGTTTTTT
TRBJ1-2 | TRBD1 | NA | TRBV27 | CASSPRQGATYGYTF | TGTGCCAGCAGTCCCCGACAGGGGGCAACCTATGGCTACACCTTC
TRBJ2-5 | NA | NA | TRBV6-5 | CASSYSQGGRETQYF | TGTGCCAGCAGTTACTCTCAAGGAGGGCGAGAGACCCAGTACTTC
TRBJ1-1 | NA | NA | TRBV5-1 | CASKIKPSQGPDTEAFF | TGCGCCAGCAAGATTAAACCATCCCAGGGTCCAGACACTGAAGCTTTCTTT
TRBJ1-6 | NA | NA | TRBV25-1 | CASSEYVRGGSPLHF | TGTGCCAGCAGTGAATATGTGAGGGGAGGCTCACCCCTCCACTTT
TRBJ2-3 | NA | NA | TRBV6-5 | CASTYLDTQYF | TGTGCCAGCACCTACCTAGATACGCAGTATTTT
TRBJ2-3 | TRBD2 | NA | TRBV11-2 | CASSLRGLAGGPTDTQYF | TGTGCCAGCAGCTTAAGGGGACTAGCGGGGGGACCCACAGATACGCAGTATTTT
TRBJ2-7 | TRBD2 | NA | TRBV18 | CASSPRTSGPYEQYF | TGTGCCAGCTCACCACGGACTAGCGGACCCTACGAGCAGTACTTC
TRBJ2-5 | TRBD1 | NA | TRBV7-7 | CASSRDREETQYF | TGTGCCAGCAGCCGTGACAGGGAAGAGACCCAGTACTTC
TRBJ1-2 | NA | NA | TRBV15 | CATSRDREHGYTF | TGTGCCACCAGCAGAGACAGGGAACATGGCTACACCTTC
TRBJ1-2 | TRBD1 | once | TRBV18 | CASSPPGQGAYGYTF | TGTGCCAGCTCACCACCGGGACAGGGGGCCTATGGCTACACCTTC
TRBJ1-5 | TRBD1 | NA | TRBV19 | CASSAGTGLNQPQHF | TGTGCCAGTAGCGCCGGGACAGGGCTCAATCAGCCCCAGCATTTT
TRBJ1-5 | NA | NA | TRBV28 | CASSLTGIHNQPQHF | TGTGCCAGCAGTTTAACAGGGATTCACAATCAGCCCCAGCATTTT
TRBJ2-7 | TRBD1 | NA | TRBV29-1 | CSVEGGDRADYEQYF | TGCAGCGTTGAAGGGGGGGACAGGGCCGACTACGAGCAGTACTTC
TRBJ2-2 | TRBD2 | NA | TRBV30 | CAWTSGRPIPGELFF | TGTGCCTGGACGAGCGGGAGACCTATCCCCGGGGAGCTGTTTTTT
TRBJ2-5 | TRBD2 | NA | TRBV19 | CASSIGLAGGQETQYF | TGTGCCAGTAGTATCGGGCTAGCGGGAGGTCAAGAGACCCAGTACTTC
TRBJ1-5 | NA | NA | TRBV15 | CATSVGQLSSRPQHF | TGTGCCACCAGCGTCGGACAGCTTTCATCGCGGCCCCAGCATTTT
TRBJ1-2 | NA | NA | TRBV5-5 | CASSLAGDYGYTF | TGTGCCAGCAGCTTGGCAGGGGACTATGGCTACACCTTC
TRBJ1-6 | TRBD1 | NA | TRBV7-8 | CASSSQPGTGGSPLHF | TGTGCCAGCAGCTCGCAGCCCGGGACAGGGGGTTCACCCCTCCACTTT
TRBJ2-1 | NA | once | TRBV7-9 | CASSPHGMAYNEQFF | TGTGCCAGCAGCCCCCACGGTATGGCCTACAATGAGCAGTTCTTC
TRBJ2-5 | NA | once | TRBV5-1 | CASSSSGQQETQYF | TGCGCCAGCAGCTCTAGCGGACAGCAAGAGACCCAGTACTTC
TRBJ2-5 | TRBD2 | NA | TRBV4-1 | CASSQTFTGTSEKETQYF | TGCGCCAGCAGCCAAACATTTACCGGGACTAGCGAGAAAGAGACCCAGTACTTC
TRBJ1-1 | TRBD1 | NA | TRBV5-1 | CASSLQGDSILNTEAFF | TGCGCCAGCAGCTTGCAGGGGGACTCTATTTTGAACACTGAAGCTTTCTTT
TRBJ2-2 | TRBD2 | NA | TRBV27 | CASRLGGVGSTGELFF | TGTGCCAGCAGACTCGGGGGGGTGGGAAGCACCGGGGAGCTGTTTTTT
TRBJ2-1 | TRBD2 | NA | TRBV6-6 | CASSYRVAGAHEQFF | TGTGCCAGCAGTTACCGGGTAGCGGGAGCCCATGAGCAGTTCTTC
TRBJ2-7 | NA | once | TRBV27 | CASRGRSVEQYF | TGTGCCAGCAGGGGGCGGTCTGTCGAGCAGTACTTC
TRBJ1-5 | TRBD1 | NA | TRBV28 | CASSLGQSSIHQPQHF | TGTGCCAGCAGTTTGGGACAGTCCTCTATCCATCAGCCCCAGCATTTT
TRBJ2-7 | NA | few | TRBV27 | CASSFDKAYEQYF | TGTGCCAGCAGTTTTGACAAAGCCTACGAGCAGTACTTC
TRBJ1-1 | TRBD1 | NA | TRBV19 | CASSIVHRGRTEAFF | TGTGCCAGTAGTATAGTACACAGGGGGCGGACTGAAGCTTTCTTT
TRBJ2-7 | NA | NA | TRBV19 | CASSQGGEQYF | TGTGCCAGTAGTCAAGGGGGTGAGCAGTACTTC
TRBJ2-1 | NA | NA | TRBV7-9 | CASSPHVIGDNEQFF | TGTGCCAGCAGCCCGCACGTCATAGGGGACAATGAGCAGTTCTTC
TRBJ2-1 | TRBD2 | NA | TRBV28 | CASSSGLASSSYNEQFF | TGTGCCAGCAGTTCCGGACTAGCATCGAGCTCCTACAATGAGCAGTTCTTC
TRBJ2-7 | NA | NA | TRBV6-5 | CASSSGGTLHEQYF | TGTGCCAGCAGTTCCGGGGGAACTCTCCACGAGCAGTACTTC
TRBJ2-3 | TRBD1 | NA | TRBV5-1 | CASGTGTGVADTQYF | TGCGCCAGCGGCACCGGGACAGGGGTGGCAGATACGCAGTATTTT
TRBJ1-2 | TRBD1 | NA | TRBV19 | CASSIPGTGDLRYTF | TGTGCCAGTAGTATCCCCGGGACAGGGGACCTTCGCTACACCTTC
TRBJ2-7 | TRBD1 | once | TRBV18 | CASSQRQGKTYEQYF | TGTGCCAGCTCGCAAAGACAGGGCAAGACCTACGAGCAGTACTTC
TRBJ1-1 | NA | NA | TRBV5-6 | CASSSAKLQANTEAFF | TGTGCCAGCAGCTCGGCCAAGTTACAGGCGAACACTGAAGCTTTCTTT
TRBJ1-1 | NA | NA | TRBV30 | CAWMQGRNTEAFF | TGTGCCTGGATGCAGGGGCGGAACACTGAAGCTTTCTTT
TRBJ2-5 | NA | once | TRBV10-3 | CAISSQETQYF | TGTGCCATCAGTTCTCAAGAGACCCAGTACTTC
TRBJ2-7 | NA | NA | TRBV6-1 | CASSDPARQGYEQYF | TGTGCCAGCAGTGATCCCGCCCGTCAGGGCTACGAGCAGTACTTC